This T cell receptor beta chain was captured by sequencing in a study of cytomegalovirus exposure and HLA in healthy donors. Regarding the study as a whole: For cytomegalovirus status, the classifier reportedly gave diagnoses with high specificity and sensitivity. Among immune exposure information, only CMV serostatus was available. Cytomegalovirus association was listed for 150 to 200 TCR beta chains. Rarity held for most TCR sequences, but there were some public TCRs that occurred in many donors.

The PCR employed 60 Vbeta primers together with 13 Jbeta primers. Using immunoSEQ multiplex PCR, the repertoire was profiled, and TCRdb retains in-frame clones only, with some absent. Of about 59,000 clones listed, roughly 80% were seen once; the top ten hold 3.9%. Details on this clone: What it recognizes is unknown.

The source material was PBMCs. The origin of this receptor is a woman between 40 and 50 years old in good health and CMV-seronegative.

The CDR3 DNA sequence: TGTGCCAGCAGCTCGGGGGGAAGATATGGCTACACCTTC. It translates to CASSSGGRYGYTF. The chain combines TRBV5-6 with TRBJ1-2; weak D call: TRBD1 (5 bases). V shed 3 bases and J shed 5 bases, with 11 bases lying between them. In germline, CDR1 is SGHDT, CDR2 YYEEEE. CDR3 size: 13 residues.